The 30 T cell receptor beta chains below come from one sample, sequenced in a study of HIV-infected patients and healthy controls. Reverse transcription used roughly 450 ng RNA and constant-region primers for alpha and beta. Each of the alpha and beta chains got its own library through chain-specific third strand synthesis with indices. A single record per CDR3 protein comes from TCRdb applying MiXCR to the 5' RACE reads. The sample lists over 15,000 distinct CDR3 sequences, around 5% seen once, with under 2.5% in the top ten. No cell fractionation was done, so the repertoire covers all unsorted peripheral blood T cells. The sequenced sample consisted of blood. The source of these receptors is an adult in good health.

This clonotype occurred many times. This sequence joins TRBV27 and TRBJ1-4; D gene uncertain. V was pared by 4 bases and J by 3 bases, with 12 bases between. CDR3 length: 15 amino acids. From germline, CDR1 is MNHEY and CDR2 SMNVEV (reference sequence). The chain's CDR3 is CASSYSDAPNEKLFF. The CDR3 region has the DNA TGTGCCAGCAGTTATAGTGACGCCCCTAATGAAAAACTGTTTTTT.

Judged by abundance, this clonotype is medium-sized. The chain joins TRBV28 to TRBJ1-1, with no clear D. V was pared by 2 bases and J by 11 bases, with 12 bases between. Germline assignment: CDR1 MDHEN and CDR2 SYDVKM. The CDR3 consists of 12 residues. CDR3 in DNA: TGTGCCAGCAGTTTAAGGTTATTTGGGGCTTTCTTT. Its protein is CASSLRLFGAFF.

This CDR3 reads CAILGYLNSPLHF. The CDR3 DNA sequence: TGTGCCATCCTGGGTTATCTGAATTCACCCCTCCACTTT. The rearrangement joins TRBV6-1 to TRBJ1-6; D unclear. CDR1 MNHNS and CDR2 SASEGT come from the germline V gene. V was cut by 10 bases and J by 7 bases, with 14 bases left in between. The CDR3 has 13 residues.

This clonotype came up many times. The chain couples TRBV6-2 or TRBV6-3 to TRBJ2-2; 8 bases fit TRBD1. This CDR3 spans 14 amino acids. Trimming cost V 2 bases and J 7 bases; bases outside gene matches: 3. Germline CDR1 reads MNHEY; CDR2 reads SVGEGT. The CDR3 here is CASSYQGAVGELFF. The CDR3 coding sequence is TGTGCCAGCAGTTACCAGGGGGCGGTCGGGGAGCTGTTTTTT.

This clonotype occurred many times. The rearrangement joins TRBV13 to TRBJ1-2; no clear D. The CDR3 contains 14 residues. V was clipped by 5 bases and J by 12 bases, with 22 bases between them. CDR1 and CDR2 (germline): PRHDT, FYEKMQ (reference sequence). The CDR3 reads CASSIGLQPLGHTF. CDR3 bases: TGTGCCAGCAGCATCGGGCTACAACCCCTAGGTCACACCTTC.

This clonotype was detected ten times or more. The chain is built from TRBV2 and TRBJ1-2; 7 bases line up with TRBD1. The CDR3 is 15 residues long. The germline gives CDR1 SNHLY, CDR2 FYNNEI. V dropped 5 bases and J dropped 4; count of bases not matched to a gene: 10. The CDR3: CASSLRTRDSYGYTF. The CDR3 nucleotides read TGTGCCAGCAGTCTGAGAACCCGGGACAGCTATGGCTACACCTTC.

At least ten counts were recorded for this clonotype. The rearrangement links TRBV20-1 to TRBJ1-2; D is perhaps TRBD1 (5 bases). The CDR3 spans 13 residues. V dropped 2 bases and J dropped 0 bases, with 7 bases sitting between them. CDR1 is DFQATT and CDR2 is SNEGSKA in the germline V gene (reference sequence). The CDR3 loop reads CSARQGANYGYTF. The DNA of the CDR3 is TGCAGTGCTAGACAGGGTGCTAACTATGGCTACACCTTC.

This clonotype was counted many times. The CDR3 nucleotides are TGCGCCAGCAGCTTGGCCGGGACTGCTAGCCGCACAGATACGCAGTATTTT. It encodes CASSLAGTASRTDTQYF. The chain couples TRBV5-1 to TRBJ2-3; a possible D gene is TRBD2 (6 bases). Germline CDR1 is SGHRS and CDR2 is YFSETQ. This CDR3 contains 17 residues. V shed 0 bases and J shed 1 base, with 15 bases lying between them.

This clonotype was counted many times. The gene calls are TRBV4-3 and TRBJ2-7; 8 bases are a match to TRBD1. V gave up 0 bases and J gave up 6 bases; unmatched junction bases: 7. The CDR3 contains 15 residues. CDR1 LGHNA and CDR2 YSLEER come from the germline V gene. The CDR3 nucleotides are TGCGCCAGCAGCCAAGATACAGGGGGGTCTCGCGAGCAGTACTTC. Encoded protein: CASSQDTGGSREQYF.

By share, this clonotype ranks as medium-sized (0.01 to 0.1%). The chain carries TRBV5-5 and TRBJ2-4; D gene uncertain. Germline CDR1 and CDR2: SGHKS and YYEKEE (reference sequence). This CDR3 contains 16 residues. V was pared by 4 bases and J by 5 bases, with 19 bases between. The CDR3 DNA sequence: TGTGCCAGCAGCCGACCCATAGGACCCGACCAAAACATTCAGTACTTC. It is translated as CASSRPIGPDQNIQYF.

This clonotype is medium-sized in the sample. The rearrangement joins TRBV3-2 to TRBJ2-5; the table's D gene call, TRBD1, was not cross checked with the DNA. TRBV3-2 is described as a pseudogene. The CDR3 is made up of 14 amino acids. The CDR3 protein is CASSTGTEKETQYF. In DNA form, the CDR3 reads TGTGCCAGCAGTACCGGGACAGAGAAAGAGACCCAGTACTTC.

This rearrangement joins TRBV14 to TRBJ2-3, with D possibly being TRBD2 (6 bases). V lost 0 bases and J lost 2, with 15 bases in between. This CDR3 is 17 amino acids long. Germline lookup yields CDR1 SGHDN and CDR2 FVKESK. The DNA of the CDR3 is TGTGCCAGCAGCCAAGATGGGATAGCGGTAAACACAGATACGCAGTATTTT. It specifies CASSQDGIAVNTDTQYF.

This clonotype appeared many times. V and J are TRBV5-1 and TRBJ2-1; D may be TRBD1 or TRBD2 (7 bases each). Germline V gene data show CDR1 as SGHRS and CDR2 as YFSETQ. V was pared by 0 bases and J by 7 bases, with 11 bases between. The CDR3 spans 14 residues. CDR3: CASSLAGGVNEQFF. DNA of the CDR3: TGCGCCAGCAGCTTGGCAGGGGGGGTAAATGAGCAGTTCTTC. Looking up the rest from reference TRBV5-1 and TRBJ2-1 gives the full variable domain: KAGVTQTPRYLIKTRGQQVTLSCSPISGHRSVSWYQQTPGQGLQFLFEYFSETQRNKGNFPGRFSGRQFSNSRSEMNVSTLELGDSALYLCASSLAGGVNEQFFGPGTRLTVL.

In this sample, this clonotype turned up many times. The chain employs TRBV7-3 and TRBJ2-1; D might be TRBD2 (6 bases). This CDR3 region has 14 residues. Trimming stripped 0 bases from V and 9 bases from J, with 12 bases between. Germline V gene sequence: CDR1 SGHTA, CDR2 FQGTGA. The CDR3, as DNA: TGTGCCAGCAGCTTAACGGGCGGGGACGTTGAGCAGTTCTTC. It yields the protein CASSLTGGDVEQFF.

This clonotype was detected many times. The rearrangement links TRBV27 to TRBJ1-1; a possible D gene is TRBD1 (5 bases). The CDR3 length is 14 residues. With 4 bases removed from V and 4 bases from J, the gap between germline ends came to 13 bases. Germline-derived CDR1 and CDR2 are MNHEY and SMNVEV (reference sequence). This chain's CDR3 is CASSWGRGGTEAFF. In DNA, the CDR3 is TGTGCCAGCAGTTGGGGCCGGGGGGGCACTGAAGCTTTCTTT.

This clonotype came up many times. The V gene is TRBV5-1, the J gene TRBJ2-7; 10 bases are shared with TRBD1. Losses at the gene ends were 0 bases for V and 9 bases for J; bases not matched to a gene: 3. In germline, CDR1 is SGHRS, CDR2 YFSETQ. The CDR3 extends over 13 amino acids. The CDR3 spells CASSLGDRGVQYF. Here the CDR3 DNA reads TGCGCCAGCAGCTTGGGGGACAGGGGTGTGCAGTACTTC.

This clonotype was seen ten or more times. The chain employs TRBV3-1 and TRBJ2-1, with 7 bases identical to TRBD1. This CDR3 contains 15 residues. Germline CDR1 and CDR2: LGHDT and YNNKEL (reference sequence). V shed 1 base, J shed 6 bases, and the junction held 6 bases outside the gene matches. The CDR3 loop is CASSQGLGTVNEQFF. The DNA of the CDR3 is TGTGCCAGCAGCCAAGGTTTAGGGACAGTCAATGAGCAGTTCTTC.

This clonotype was seen at least ten times. This chain uses TRBV15 with TRBJ2-7; possible D gene TRBD2, 5 bases. Germline CDR1 reads LNHNV; CDR2 reads YYDKDF (reference sequence). V dropped 0 bases and J dropped 0 bases, with 15 bases sitting between them. The CDR3 loop spans 17 amino acids. The CDR3 reads CATSRDTVRAVSYEQYF. The CDR3 DNA follows: TGTGCCACCAGCAGAGATACCGTGAGGGCCGTCTCCTACGAGCAGTACTTC.

This clonotype is medium-sized by share. The CDR3 spells CASSFWGARQPQHF. The CDR3 DNA is TGTGCCAGCAGTTTTTGGGGGGCGAGACAGCCCCAGCATTTT. The chain joins TRBV12-3 or TRBV12-4 to TRBJ1-5, with a possible D match to TRBD1 (6 bases). The length of the CDR3 is 14 residues. V was shortened by 3 bases and J by 7 bases, with 13 bases between the two germline ends.

This clonotype showed up just a few times. The V gene is TRBV29-1, the J gene TRBJ1-1; no clear D. The germline V gene has CDR1 SQVTM and CDR2 ANQGSEA. CDR3 length: 15 residues. Trimming removed 6 bases from V and 5 bases from J, with 22 bases in between. The CDR3: CSVANPVGWGTEAFF. DNA of the CDR3: TGCAGCGTGGCAAATCCTGTTGGATGGGGAACTGAAGCTTTCTTT.

This clonotype was seen at least ten times. The V and J genes are TRBV7-2 and TRBJ1-3, with 8 bases that match TRBD1. The CDR3 sequence is 15 residues long. Germline V gene lookup returns CDR1 SGHTA and CDR2 FQGNSA. The trim removed 5 bases at V and 2 bases at J, leaving 5 bases unmatched. The CDR3: CASSPQGETGNTIYF. The CDR3 nucleotides read TGTGCCAGCAGCCCACAGGGGGAGACTGGAAACACCATATATTTT. Filled out from reference TRBV7-2 and TRBJ1-3, the complete variable domain reads GAGVSQSPSNKVTEKGKDVELRCDPISGHTALYWYRQSLGQGLEFLIYFQGNSAPDKSGLPSDRFSAERTGGSVSTLTIQRTQQEDSAVYLCASSPQGETGNTIYFGEGSWLTVV.

This clonotype ranks as medium-sized (0.01 to 0.1%). The chain uses TRBV23-1 and TRBJ1-5; 7 bases agree with TRBD1. TRBV23-1 is an open reading frame whose function is uncertain. V trimming: 3 bases; J trimming: 4 bases; junction bases outside the gene matches: 9. CDR3 length: 16 amino acids. The DNA of the CDR3 is TGCGCCAGCAGTCAGTCGACAGGGCGGTCAAATCAGCCCCAGCATTTT. Its protein is CASSQSTGRSNQPQHF.

This clonotype showed up many times. V and J are TRBV28 and TRBJ1-1; 7 positions match TRBD1. Germline loops: CDR1 MDHEN, CDR2 SYDVKM. CDR3 size: 14 residues. The V segment lost 6 bases and the J segment 1 base; nucleotides outside the gene matches: 5. CDR3 loop: CASRAGGTNTEAFF. The CDR3, as DNA: TGTGCCAGCAGAGCAGGGGGGACGAACACTGAAGCTTTCTTT. The full variable domain, in which reference TRBV28 and TRBJ1-1 provide the parts outside the CDR3, is DVKVTQSSRYLVKRTGEKVFLECVQDMDHENMFWYRQDPGLGLRLIYFSYDVKMKEKGDIPEGYSVSREKKERFSLILESASTNQTSMYLCASRAGGTNTEAFFGQGTRLTVV.

This clonotype was counted at least ten times. The chain links TRBV20-1 to TRBJ2-5; D is uncertain. The length of the CDR3 is 15 residues. The V end lost 0 bases, the J end lost 2 bases, and 13 bases lay between the germline ends. The germline V gene has CDR1 DFQATT and CDR2 SNEGSKA (reference sequence). Here the CDR3 DNA reads TGCAGTGCTAGAGATTTCACAGACCTACAAGAGACCCAGTACTTC. Its protein product is CSARDFTDLQETQYF.

This clonotype has a count of ten or more. This sequence joins TRBV2 and TRBJ2-3, with 14 bases aligning to TRBD2. The V gene's germline CDR1 is SNHLY and CDR2 FYNNEI. J was trimmed by 8 bases and V by 6 bases; bases with no gene match: 4. This CDR3 contains 14 residues. For the CDR3, the DNA is TGTGCCAGCAGCAGACTAGCGGGGGGGCTTACGCAGTATTTT. Its translation is CASSRLAGGLTQYF.

This clonotype was observed a handful of times. This chain joins TRBV5-5 and TRBJ1-6; TRBD1 might be the D (5 bases). The V and J ends lost 6 bases and 11 bases respectively, with 21 bases between them. This CDR3 region has 15 residues. Germline CDR1 and CDR2: SGHKS and YYEKEE (reference sequence). The CDR3 nucleotides are TGTGCCAGCATCGCGACGGACGGGGCCGAAACACCCCTCCACTTT. Its protein product is CASIATDGAETPLHF.

This clonotype ranks as medium-sized. The V and J genes are TRBV2 and TRBJ1-5, with 12 bases matching TRBD1. The CDR3 spans 15 residues. CDR1 is SNHLY, CDR2 FYNNEI, per germline. With V trimmed by 4 bases and J by 5 bases, 3 bases remained unmatched. The chain's CDR3 is CASSGGTGGHQPQHF. As DNA, the CDR3 is TGTGCCAGCAGTGGCGGGACAGGGGGCCATCAGCCCCAGCATTTT. Full variable domain (remainder filled in from reference TRBV2 and TRBJ1-5): EPEVTQTPSHQVTQMGQEVILRCVPISNHLYFYWYRQILGQKVEFLVSFYNNEISEKSEIFDDQFSVERPDGSNFTLKIRSTKLEDSAMYFCASSGGTGGHQPQHFGDGTRLSIL.

By share, this clonotype counts as medium-sized. The chain employs TRBV6-4 and TRBJ2-3; 13 bases agree with TRBD2. CDR1 is MRHNA, CDR2 SNTAGT, per germline. Trimming at V came to 10 bases and at J to 4 bases, leaving 8 bases not matched to a gene. The CDR3 sequence is 15 residues long. CDR3 residues: CATSTSGGEADTQYF. The CDR3 coding sequence is TGTGCCACTTCAACTAGCGGGGGGGAAGCAGATACGCAGTATTTT.

This clonotype was seen at least ten times. This chain uses TRBV27 with TRBJ1-1; D ambiguous. Germline V gene data show CDR1 as MNHEY and CDR2 as SMNVEV (reference sequence). V lost 7 bases, J lost 1 base, and 10 bases lay in between. This CDR3 has 13 amino acids. For the CDR3, the DNA is TGTGCCAGCACCAGTTCGTGGAACACTGAAGCTTTCTTT. Encoded protein: CASTSSWNTEAFF.

This chain connects TRBV5-8 to TRBJ2-5; 12 bases map to TRBD1. Germline V lookup: CDR1 SGHTS, CDR2 YDEGEE. The CDR3 length is 15 residues. The junction had 5 bases not matched to a gene; V was cut back by 4 bases and J by 4 bases. CDR3 amino acids: CASSVGQGAGETQYF. The CDR3 nucleotides are TGTGCCAGCAGCGTGGGACAGGGGGCAGGAGAGACCCAGTACTTC.